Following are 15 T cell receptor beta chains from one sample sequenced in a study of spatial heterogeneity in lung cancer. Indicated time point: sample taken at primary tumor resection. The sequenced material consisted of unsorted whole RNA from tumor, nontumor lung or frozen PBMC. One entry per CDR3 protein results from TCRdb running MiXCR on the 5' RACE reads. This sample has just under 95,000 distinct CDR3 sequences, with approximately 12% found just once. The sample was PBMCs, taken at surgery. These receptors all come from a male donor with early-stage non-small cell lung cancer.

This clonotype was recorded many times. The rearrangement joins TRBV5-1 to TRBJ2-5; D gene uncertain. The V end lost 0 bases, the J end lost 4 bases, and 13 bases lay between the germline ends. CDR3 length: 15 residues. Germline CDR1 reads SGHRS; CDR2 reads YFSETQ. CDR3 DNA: TGCGCCAGCAGCTTGGGTCTAATGACGTCAGAGACCCAGTACTTC. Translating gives CASSLGLMTSETQYF.

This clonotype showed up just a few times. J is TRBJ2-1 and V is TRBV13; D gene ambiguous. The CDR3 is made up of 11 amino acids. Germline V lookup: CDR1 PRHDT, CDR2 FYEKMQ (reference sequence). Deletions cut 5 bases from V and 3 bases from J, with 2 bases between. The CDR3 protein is CASSNYNEQFF. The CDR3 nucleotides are TGTGCCAGCAGCAACTACAATGAGCAGTTCTTC.

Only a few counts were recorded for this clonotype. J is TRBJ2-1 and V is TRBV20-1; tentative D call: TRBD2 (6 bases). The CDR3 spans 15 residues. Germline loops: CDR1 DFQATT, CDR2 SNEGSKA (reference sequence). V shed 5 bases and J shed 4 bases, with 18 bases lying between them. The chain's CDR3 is CSARRASGNYNEQFF. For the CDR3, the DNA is TGCAGTGCTCGGAGGGCGAGTGGGAATTACAATGAGCAGTTCTTC.

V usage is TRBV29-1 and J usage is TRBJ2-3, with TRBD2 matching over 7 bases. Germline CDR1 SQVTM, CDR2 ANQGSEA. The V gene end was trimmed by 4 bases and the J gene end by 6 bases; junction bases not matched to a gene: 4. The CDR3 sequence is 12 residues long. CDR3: CSVGGGPDTQYF. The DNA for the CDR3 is TGCAGCGTTGGGGGGGGTCCCGATACGCAGTATTTT.

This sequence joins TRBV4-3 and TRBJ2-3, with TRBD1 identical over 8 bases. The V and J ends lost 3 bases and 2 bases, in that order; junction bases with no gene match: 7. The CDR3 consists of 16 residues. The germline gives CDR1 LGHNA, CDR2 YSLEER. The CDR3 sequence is CASSQRTGGFTDTQYF. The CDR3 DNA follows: TGCGCCAGCAGCCAGCGCACAGGGGGTTTCACAGATACGCAGTATTTT.

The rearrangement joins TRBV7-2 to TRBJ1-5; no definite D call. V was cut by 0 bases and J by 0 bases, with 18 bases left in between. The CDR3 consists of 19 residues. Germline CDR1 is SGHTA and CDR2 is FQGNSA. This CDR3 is CASSLAGRNYDYSNQPQHF. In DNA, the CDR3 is TGTGCCAGCAGCTTAGCCGGGAGAAATTATGATTATAGCAATCAGCCCCAGCATTTT.

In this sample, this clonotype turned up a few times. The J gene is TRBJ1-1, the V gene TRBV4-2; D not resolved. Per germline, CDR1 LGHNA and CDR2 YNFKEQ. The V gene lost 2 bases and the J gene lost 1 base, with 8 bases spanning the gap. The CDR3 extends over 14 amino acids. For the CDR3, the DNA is TGTGCCAGCAGCCAACTAACGGGGAACACTGAAGCTTTCTTT. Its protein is CASSQLTGNTEAFF.

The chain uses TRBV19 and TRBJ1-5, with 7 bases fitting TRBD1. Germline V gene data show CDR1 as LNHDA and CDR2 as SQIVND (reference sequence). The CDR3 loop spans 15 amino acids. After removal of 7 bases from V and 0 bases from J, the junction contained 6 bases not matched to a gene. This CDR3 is CASIQGGYSNQPQHF. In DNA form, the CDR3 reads TGTGCCAGTATCCAGGGGGGATATAGCAATCAGCCCCAGCATTTT.

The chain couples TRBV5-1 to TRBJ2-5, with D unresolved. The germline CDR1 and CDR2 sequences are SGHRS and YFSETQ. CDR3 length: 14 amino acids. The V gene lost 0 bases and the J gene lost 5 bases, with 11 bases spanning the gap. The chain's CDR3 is CASSLGAGRETQYF. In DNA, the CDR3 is TGCGCCAGCAGCTTGGGGGCAGGAAGGGAGACCCAGTACTTC.

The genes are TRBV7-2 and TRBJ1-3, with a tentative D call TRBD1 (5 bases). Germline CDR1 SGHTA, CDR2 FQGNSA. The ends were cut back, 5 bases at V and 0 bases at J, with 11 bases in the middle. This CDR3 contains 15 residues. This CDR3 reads CASSPQGGSGNTIYF. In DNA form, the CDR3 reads TGTGCCAGCAGCCCCCAGGGAGGCTCTGGAAACACCATATATTTT.

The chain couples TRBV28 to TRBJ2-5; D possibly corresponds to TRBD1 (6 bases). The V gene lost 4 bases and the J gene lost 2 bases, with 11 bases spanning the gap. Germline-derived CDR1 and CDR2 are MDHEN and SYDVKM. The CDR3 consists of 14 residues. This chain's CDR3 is CASSSPGQQETQYF. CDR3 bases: TGTGCCAGCAGTTCCCCCGGACAGCAAGAGACCCAGTACTTC.

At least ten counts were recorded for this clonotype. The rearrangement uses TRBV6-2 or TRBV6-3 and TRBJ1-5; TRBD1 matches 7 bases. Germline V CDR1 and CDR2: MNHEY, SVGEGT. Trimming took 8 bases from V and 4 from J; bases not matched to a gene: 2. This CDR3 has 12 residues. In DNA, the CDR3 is TGTGCCAGCGGGACAGCAAATCAGCCCCAGCATTTT. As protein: CASGTANQPQHF.

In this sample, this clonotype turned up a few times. CDR3 coding DNA: TGTGCCAGCAGCTTCTCCGGGACTAGCGGGAGCCGGATAGATACGCAGTATTTT. Translated, it gives CASSFSGTSGSRIDTQYF. The genes are TRBV5-4 and TRBJ2-3, with TRBD2 identical over 14 bases. This CDR3 has 18 amino acids. Germline V gives CDR1 SGHNT, CDR2 YYREEE (reference sequence). With 2 bases clipped from V and 5 bases from J, the junction kept 10 bases outside the gene matches.

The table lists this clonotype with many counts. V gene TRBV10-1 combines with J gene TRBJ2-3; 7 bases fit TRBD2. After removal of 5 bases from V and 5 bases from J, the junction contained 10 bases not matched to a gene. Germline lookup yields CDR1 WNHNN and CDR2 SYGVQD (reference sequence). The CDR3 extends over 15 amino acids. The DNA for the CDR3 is TGCGCCAGCAGTCCAGGTTTCGCGGGGGAAGATACGCAGTATTTT. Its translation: CASSPGFAGEDTQYF.

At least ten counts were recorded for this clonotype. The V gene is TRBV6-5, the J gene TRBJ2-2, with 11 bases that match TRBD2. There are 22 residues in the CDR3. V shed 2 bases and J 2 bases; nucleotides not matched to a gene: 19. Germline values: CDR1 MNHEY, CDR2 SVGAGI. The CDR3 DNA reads TGTGCCAGCAGTTACCCAAACCCGGCTAGCGGGAGGCGCGATACTAACACCGGGGAGCTGTTTTTT. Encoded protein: CASSYPNPASGRRDTNTGELFF.